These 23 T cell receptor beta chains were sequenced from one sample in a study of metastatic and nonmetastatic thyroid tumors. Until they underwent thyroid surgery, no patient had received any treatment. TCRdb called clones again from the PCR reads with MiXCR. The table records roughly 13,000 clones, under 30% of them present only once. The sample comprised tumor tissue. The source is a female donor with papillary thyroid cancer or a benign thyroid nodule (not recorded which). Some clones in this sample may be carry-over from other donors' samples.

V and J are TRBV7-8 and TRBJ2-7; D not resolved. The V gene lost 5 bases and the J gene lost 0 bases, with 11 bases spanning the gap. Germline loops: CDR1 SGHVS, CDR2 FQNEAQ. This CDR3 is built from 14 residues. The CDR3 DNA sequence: TGTGCCAGCAGCCCCAGAGGTATCTCCTACGAGCAGTACTTC. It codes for CASSPRGISYEQYF.

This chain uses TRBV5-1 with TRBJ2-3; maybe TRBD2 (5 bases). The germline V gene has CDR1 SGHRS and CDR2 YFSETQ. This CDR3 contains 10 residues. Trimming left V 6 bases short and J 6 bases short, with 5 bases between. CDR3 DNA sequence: TGCGCCAGCACGGGGGATACGCAGTATTTT. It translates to CASTGDTQYF.

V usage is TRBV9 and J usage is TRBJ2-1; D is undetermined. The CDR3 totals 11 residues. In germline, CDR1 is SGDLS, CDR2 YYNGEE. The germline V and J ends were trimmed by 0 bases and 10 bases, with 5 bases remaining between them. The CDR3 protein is CASSVDDEQFF. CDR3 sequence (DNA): TGTGCCAGCAGCGTAGATGACGAGCAGTTCTTC.

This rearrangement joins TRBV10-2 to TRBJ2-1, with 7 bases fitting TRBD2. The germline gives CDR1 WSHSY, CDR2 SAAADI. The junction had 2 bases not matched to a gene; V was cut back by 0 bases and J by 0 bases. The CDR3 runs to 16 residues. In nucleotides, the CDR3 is TGCGCCAGCAGTGAGTCCGGGGGGAGCTCCTACAATGAGCAGTTCTTC. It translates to CASSESGGSSYNEQFF.

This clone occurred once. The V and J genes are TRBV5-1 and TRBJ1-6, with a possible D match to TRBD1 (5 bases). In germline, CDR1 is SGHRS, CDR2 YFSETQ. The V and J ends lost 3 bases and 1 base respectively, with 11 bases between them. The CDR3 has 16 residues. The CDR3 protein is CASSSDGGSYNSPLHF. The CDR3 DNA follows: TGCGCCAGCAGCTCCGACGGGGGGTCCTATAATTCACCCCTCCACTTT. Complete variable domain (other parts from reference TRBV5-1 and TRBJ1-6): KAGVTQTPRYLIKTRGQQVTLSCSPISGHRSVSWYQQTPGQGLQFLFEYFSETQRNKGNFPGRFSGRQFSNSRSEMNVSTLELGDSALYLCASSSDGGSYNSPLHFGNGTRLTVT.

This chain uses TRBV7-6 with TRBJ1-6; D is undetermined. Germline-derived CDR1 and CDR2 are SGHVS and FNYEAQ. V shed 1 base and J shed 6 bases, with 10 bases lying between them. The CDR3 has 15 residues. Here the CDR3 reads CASSLGRPANSPLHF. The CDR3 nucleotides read TGTGCCAGCAGCTTAGGGAGGCCGGCTAATTCACCCCTCCACTTT.

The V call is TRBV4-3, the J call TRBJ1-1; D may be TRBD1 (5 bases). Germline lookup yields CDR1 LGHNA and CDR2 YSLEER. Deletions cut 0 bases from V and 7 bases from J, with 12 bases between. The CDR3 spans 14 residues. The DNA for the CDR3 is TGCGCCAGCAGCCAAGATCGGGGGGATGGTGAAGCTTTCTTT. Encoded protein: CASSQDRGDGEAFF.

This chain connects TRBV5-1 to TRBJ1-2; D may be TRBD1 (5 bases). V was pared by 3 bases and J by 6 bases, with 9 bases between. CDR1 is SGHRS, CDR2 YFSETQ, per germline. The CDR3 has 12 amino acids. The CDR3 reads CASSWDGDGYTF. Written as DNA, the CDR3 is TGCGCCAGCAGCTGGGACGGAGATGGCTACACCTTC.

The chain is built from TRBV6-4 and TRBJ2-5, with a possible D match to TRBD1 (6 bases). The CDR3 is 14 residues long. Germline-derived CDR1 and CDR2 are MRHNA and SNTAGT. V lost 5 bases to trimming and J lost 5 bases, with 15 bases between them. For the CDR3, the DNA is TGTGCCAGCAGTCTTACAGGGCCGGGGGAGACCCAGTACTTC. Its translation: CASSLTGPGETQYF.

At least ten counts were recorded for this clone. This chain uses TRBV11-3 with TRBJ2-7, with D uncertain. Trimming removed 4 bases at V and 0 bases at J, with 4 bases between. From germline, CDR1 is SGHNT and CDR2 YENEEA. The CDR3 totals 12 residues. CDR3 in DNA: TGTGCCAGCAGCTCGTCCTCCTACGAGCAGTACTTC. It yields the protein CASSSSSYEQYF.

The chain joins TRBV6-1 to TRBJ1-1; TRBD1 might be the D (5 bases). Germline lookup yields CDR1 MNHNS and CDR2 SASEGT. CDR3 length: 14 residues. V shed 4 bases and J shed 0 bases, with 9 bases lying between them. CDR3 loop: CASSGAGLNTEAFF. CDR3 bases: TGTGCCAGCAGTGGCGCGGGGCTGAACACTGAAGCTTTCTTT.

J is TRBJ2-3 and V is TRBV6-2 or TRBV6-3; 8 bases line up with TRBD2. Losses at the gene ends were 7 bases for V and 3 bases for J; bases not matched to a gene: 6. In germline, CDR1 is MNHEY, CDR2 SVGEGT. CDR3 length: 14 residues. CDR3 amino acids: CASKVQRGTDTQYF. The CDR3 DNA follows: TGTGCCAGCAAGGTCCAGCGGGGGACAGATACGCAGTATTTT.

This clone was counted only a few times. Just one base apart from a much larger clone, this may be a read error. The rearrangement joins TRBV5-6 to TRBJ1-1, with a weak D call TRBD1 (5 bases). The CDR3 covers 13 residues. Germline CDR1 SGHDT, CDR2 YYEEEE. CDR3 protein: CASSLGQNTEASF. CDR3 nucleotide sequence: TGTGCCAGCAGCTTGGGACAGAACACTGAAGCTTCCTTT.

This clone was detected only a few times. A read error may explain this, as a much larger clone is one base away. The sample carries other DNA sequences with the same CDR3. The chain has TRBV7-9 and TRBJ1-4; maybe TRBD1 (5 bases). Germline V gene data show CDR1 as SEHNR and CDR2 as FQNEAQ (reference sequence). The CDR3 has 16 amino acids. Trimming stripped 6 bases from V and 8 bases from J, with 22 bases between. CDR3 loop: CASSHISGAWGEKLFF. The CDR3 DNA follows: TGTGCCAGCAGTCACATTAGCGGGGCCTGGGGCGAAAAACTGTTTTTT.

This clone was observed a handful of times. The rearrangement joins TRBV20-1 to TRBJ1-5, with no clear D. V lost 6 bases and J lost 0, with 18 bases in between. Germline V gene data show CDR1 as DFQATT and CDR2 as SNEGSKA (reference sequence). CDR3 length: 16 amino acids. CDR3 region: CSASLPETYSNQPQHF. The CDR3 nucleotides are TGCAGTGCCTCCCTTCCGGAGACATATAGCAATCAGCCCCAGCATTTT.

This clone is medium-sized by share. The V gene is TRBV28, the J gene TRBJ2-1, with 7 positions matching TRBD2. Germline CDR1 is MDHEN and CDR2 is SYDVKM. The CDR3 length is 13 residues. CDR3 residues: CATKRGTYNEQFF. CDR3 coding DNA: TGTGCTACGAAGCGGGGTACCTACAATGAGCAGTTCTTC.

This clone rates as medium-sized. The CDR3 is CASRPTSTDTQYF. CDR3 bases: TGTGCCAGCAGGCCTACTAGCACAGATACGCAGTATTTT. The chain joins TRBV6-1 to TRBJ2-3; no clear D. CDR3 length: 13 amino acids. Germline CDR1 is MNHNS and CDR2 is SASEGT. The ends were cut back, 6 bases at V and 0 bases at J, with 7 bases in the middle.

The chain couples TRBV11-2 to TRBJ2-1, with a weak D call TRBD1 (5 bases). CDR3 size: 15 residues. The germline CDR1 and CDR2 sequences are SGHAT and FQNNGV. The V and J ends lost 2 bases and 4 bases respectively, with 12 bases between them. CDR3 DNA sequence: TGTGCCAGCAGCTTACAGGGTGTTCCTTACAATGAGCAGTTCTTC. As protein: CASSLQGVPYNEQFF.

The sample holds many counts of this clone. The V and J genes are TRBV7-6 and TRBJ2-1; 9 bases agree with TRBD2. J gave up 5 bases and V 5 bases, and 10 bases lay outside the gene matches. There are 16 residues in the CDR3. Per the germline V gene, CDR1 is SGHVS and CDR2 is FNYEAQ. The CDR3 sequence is CASSRDGGGEDNEQFF. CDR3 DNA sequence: TGTGCCAGCAGCCGGGACGGCGGGGGGGAAGACAATGAGCAGTTCTTC.

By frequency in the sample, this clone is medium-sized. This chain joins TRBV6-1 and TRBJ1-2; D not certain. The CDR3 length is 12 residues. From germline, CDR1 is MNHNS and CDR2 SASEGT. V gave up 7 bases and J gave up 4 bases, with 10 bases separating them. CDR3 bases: TGTGCCAGCAATCCGGGAGGCTATGGCTACACCTTC. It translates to CASNPGGYGYTF.

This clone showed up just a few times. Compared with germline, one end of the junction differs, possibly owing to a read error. CDR3 nucleotide sequence: TGTACCAGCAGTTTTTACGGCGTTCATATGACCGGGGAGCTGTTTTTT. Translating it yields CTSSFYGVHMTGELFF. The V and J genes are TRBV12-3 or TRBV12-4 and TRBJ2-2; D gene unclear. The CDR3 is made up of 16 amino acids.

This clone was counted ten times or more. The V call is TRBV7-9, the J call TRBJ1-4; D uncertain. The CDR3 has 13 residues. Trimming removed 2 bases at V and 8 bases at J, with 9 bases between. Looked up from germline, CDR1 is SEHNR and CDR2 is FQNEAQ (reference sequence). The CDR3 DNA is TGTGCCAGCAGCTTATTTGTGGGAGAAAAACTGTTTTTT. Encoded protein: CASSLFVGEKLFF.

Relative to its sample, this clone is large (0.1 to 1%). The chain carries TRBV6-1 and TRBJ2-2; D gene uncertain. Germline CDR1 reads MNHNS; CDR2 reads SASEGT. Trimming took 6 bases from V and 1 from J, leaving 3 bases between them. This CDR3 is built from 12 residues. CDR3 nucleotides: TGTGCCAGCAGCCGGAACACCGGGGAGCTGTTTTTT. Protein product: CASSRNTGELFF.